This T cell receptor (beta chain) was obtained from a study of blood T cell repertoires in COVID-19. Study-wide background: Samples came from the United States, Italy and Spain, spanning acute and convalescent COVID-19.

Seattle enrolled patients during active infection and tracked them longitudinally. The length of the CDR3 is 15 residues. Germline CDR1 reads SEHNR; CDR2 reads FQNEAQ (reference sequence). Trimming pared 2 bases from V and 7 bases from J, leaving 15 bases between. Only in-frame clones appear in the TCRdb table, and some are missing; sequencing was by immunoSEQ multiplex PCR. The table has just over 300,000 clones, roughly 86% seen once; the top ten hold 1.5% to 2%. The TCR sequence derives from a woman aged 30 to 39 with COVID-19, enrolled during active disease. The sequenced material came from peripheral blood. The gene calls are TRBV7-9 and TRBJ2-1; possible D gene TRBD2, 5 bases. The CDR3: CASSLSGLAQNEQFF. The CDR3 DNA reads TGTGCCAGCAGCTTAAGTGGGCTAGCACAGAATGAGCAGTTCTTC.